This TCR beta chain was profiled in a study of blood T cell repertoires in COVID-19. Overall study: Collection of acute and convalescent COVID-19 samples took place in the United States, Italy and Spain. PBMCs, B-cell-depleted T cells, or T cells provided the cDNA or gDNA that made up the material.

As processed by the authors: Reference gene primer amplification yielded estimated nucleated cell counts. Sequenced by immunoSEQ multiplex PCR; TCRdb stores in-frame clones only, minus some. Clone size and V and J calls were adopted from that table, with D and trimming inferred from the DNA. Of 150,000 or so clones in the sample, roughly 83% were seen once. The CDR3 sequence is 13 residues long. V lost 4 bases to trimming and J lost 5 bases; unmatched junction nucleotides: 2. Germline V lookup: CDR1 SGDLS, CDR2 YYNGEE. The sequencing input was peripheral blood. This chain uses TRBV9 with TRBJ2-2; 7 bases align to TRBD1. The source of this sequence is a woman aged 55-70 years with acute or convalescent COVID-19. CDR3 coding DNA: TGTGCCAGCAGCACAGGGGTGACCGGGGAGCTGTTTTTT. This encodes CASSTGVTGELFF.